This T cell receptor beta chain was sequenced for a study of T cells expressing NK-cell markers. TCRdb re-called the 5' RACE reads; one entry per CDR3 protein, DNA not given. The sample totals about 410,000 distinct CDR3 sequences. The germline V gene has CDR1 SQVTM and CDR2 ANQGSEA. This CDR3 is built from 14 residues. This sequence was found in a woman between 50 and 59 years old in good health. The sequencing sample was made of blood T cells: a sorted CD56 or NKG2C T cell subset, CD4+ or CD8+ T cells, or bulk PBMC T cells (not recorded which). The V and J genes are TRBV29-1 and TRBJ2-2. Here the CDR3 reads CSVEDRSETGELFF.